This record concerns one T cell receptor (beta chain) sequence. The antigen is not known. The source of the sample is a study of T cell responses to AZD1222 COVID-19 vaccine. CDR3 length: 10 residues. V dropped 7 bases and J dropped 6 bases, with 6 bases sitting between them. CDR1 and CDR2 (germline): MNHEY, SVGAGI. Overall study results and limits: Nearly half of the spike-specific TCRs reportedly recognize variant regions that carry no mutations. Donors, mostly white British, included more females; clonal diversity was possibly underestimated.

TCRdb's table, derived via immunoSEQ multiplex PCR, lists solely in-frame clones and lacks some. The sample shows 93,000 or so clones, approximately 88% of them seen only once. The sequenced sample was peripheral blood, obtained on day 0 of AZD1222 vaccination. The chain employs TRBV6-5 and TRBJ1-1; perhaps TRBD1 as D (5 bases). The receptor was isolated from an adult in good health. The CDR3 region is CASMGAEAFF. The CDR3 DNA sequence: TGTGCCAGCATGGGGGCTGAAGCTTTCTTT.